This T cell receptor (beta chain) was retrieved from a study of cytomegalovirus exposure and HLA in healthy donors. This CDR3 contains 16 residues. In germline, CDR1 is SGHRS, CDR2 YFSETQ. V lost 1 base to trimming and J lost 0 bases, with 11 bases between them. The PCR made use of 60 Vbeta and 13 Jbeta primers. Here immunoSEQ multiplex PCR was the method, and the copy in TCRdb shows in-frame clones only, minus some. The top ten clones hold about 5% of a sample with 100,000 to 150,000 clones, approximately 77% of them seen once. Sequencing was carried out using PBMCs. J is TRBJ2-4 and V is TRBV5-1; D is uncertain. This TCR was recovered from a man aged 50-60 years in good health and CMV-seropositive. DNA for the CDR3: TGCGCCAGCAGCTTGTACTACCCCGGAGCCAAAAACATTCAGTACTTC. Encoded protein: CASSLYYPGAKNIQYF.